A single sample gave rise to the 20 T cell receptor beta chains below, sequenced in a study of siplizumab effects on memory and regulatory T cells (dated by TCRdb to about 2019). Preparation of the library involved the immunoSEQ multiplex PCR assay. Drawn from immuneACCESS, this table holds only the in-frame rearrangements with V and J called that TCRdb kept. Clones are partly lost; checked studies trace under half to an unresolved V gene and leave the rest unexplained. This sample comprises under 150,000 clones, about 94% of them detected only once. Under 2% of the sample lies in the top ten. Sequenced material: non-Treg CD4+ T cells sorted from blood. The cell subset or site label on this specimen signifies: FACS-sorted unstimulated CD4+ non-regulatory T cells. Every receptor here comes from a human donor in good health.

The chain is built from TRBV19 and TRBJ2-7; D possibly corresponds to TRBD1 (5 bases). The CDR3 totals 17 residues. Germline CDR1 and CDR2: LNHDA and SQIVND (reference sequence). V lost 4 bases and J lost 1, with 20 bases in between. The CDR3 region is CASSTILTTVPSYEQYF. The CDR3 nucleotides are TGTGCCAGTAGTACCATCCTAACGACAGTCCCATCCTACGAGCAGTACTTC.

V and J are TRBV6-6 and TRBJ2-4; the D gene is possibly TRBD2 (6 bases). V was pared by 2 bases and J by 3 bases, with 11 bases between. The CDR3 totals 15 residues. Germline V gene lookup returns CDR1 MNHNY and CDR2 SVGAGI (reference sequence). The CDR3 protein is CASSYVPGDKNIQYF. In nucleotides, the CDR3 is TGTGCCAGCAGTTACGTCCCGGGGGACAAAAACATTCAGTACTTC.

CDR3 sequence reads: CAISAATGSTDTQYF. The CDR3 region has the DNA TGTGCCATCAGTGCGGCGACGGGGAGCACAGATACGCAGTATTTT. The V gene is TRBV10-3, the J gene TRBJ2-3; maybe TRBD2 (5 bases). The length of the CDR3 is 15 residues. Germline lookup yields CDR1 ENHRY and CDR2 SYGVKD. The germline V and J ends were trimmed by 4 bases and 0 bases, with 11 bases remaining between them.

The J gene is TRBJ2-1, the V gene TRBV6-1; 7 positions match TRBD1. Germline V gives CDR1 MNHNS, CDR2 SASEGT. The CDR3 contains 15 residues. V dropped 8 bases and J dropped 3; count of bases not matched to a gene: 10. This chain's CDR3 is CASSTQGQFYNEQFF. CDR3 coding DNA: TGTGCCAGCTCGACGCAGGGACAGTTCTACAATGAGCAGTTCTTC.

CDR3 DNA: TGTGCCAGCAGTGGAGGACAGGCAACCTTGGAGCTGTTTTTT. It encodes CASSGGQATLELFF. The genes are TRBV25-1 and TRBJ2-2; TRBD1 matches at 7 bases. Germline loops: CDR1 MGHDK, CDR2 SYGVNS. J lost 10 bases, V lost 4 bases, and 9 bases had no gene match. The CDR3 runs to 14 residues.

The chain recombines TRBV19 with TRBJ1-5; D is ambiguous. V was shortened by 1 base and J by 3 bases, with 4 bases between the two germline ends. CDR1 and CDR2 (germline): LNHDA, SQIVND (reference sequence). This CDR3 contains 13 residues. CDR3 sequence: CASSIGPNQPQHF. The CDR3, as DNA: TGTGCCAGTAGTATAGGTCCCAATCAGCCCCAGCATTTT. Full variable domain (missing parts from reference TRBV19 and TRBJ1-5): DGGITQSPKYLFRKEGQNVTLSCEQNLNHDAMYWYRQDPGQGLRLIYYSQIVNDFQKGDIAEGYSVSREKKESFPLTVTSAQKNPTAFYLCASSIGPNQPQHFGDGTRLSIL.

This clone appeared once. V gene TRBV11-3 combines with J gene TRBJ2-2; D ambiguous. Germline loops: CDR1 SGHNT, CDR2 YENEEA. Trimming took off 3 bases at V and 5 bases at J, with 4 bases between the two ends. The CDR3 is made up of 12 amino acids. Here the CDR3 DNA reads TGTGCCAGCAGCTTTACTACCGGGGAGCTGTTTTTT. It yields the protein CASSFTTGELFF.

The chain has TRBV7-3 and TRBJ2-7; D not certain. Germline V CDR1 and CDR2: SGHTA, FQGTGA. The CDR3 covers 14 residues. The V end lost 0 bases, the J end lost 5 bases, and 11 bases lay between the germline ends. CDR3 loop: CASSLTGPVDEQYF. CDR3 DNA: TGTGCCAGCAGCTTAACCGGACCCGTCGACGAGCAGTACTTC.

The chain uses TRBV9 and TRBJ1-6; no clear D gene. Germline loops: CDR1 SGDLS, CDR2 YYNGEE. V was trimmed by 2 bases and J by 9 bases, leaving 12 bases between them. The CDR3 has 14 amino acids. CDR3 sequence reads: CASSVGEPPSPLHF. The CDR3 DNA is TGTGCCAGCAGCGTCGGGGAACCCCCTTCACCCCTCCACTTT.

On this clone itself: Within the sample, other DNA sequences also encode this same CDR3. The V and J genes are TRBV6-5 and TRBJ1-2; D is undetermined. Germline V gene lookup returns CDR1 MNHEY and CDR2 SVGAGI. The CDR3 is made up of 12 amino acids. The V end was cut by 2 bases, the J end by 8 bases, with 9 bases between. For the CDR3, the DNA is TGTGCCAGCAGTTACGTGGGGTACGGCTACACCTTC. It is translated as CASSYVGYGYTF.

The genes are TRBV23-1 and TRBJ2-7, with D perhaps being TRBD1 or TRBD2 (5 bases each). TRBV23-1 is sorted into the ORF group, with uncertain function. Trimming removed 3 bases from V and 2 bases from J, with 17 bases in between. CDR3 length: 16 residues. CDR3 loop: CASSQSWETEAYEQYF. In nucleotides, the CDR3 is TGCGCCAGCAGTCAGTCGTGGGAGACAGAGGCCTACGAGCAGTACTTC.

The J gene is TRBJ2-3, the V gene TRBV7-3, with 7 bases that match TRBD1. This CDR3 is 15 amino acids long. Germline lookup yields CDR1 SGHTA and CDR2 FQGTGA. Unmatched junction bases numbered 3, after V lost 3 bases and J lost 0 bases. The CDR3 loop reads CASSLAQGSTDTQYF. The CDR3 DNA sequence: TGTGCCAGCAGCTTGGCACAGGGGAGCACAGATACGCAGTATTTT. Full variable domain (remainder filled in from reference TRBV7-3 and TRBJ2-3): GAGVSQTPSNKVTEKGKYVELRCDPISGHTALYWYRQSLGQGPEFLIYFQGTGAADDSGLPNDRFFAVRPEGSVSTLKIQRTERGDSAVYLCASSLAQGSTDTQYFGPGTRLTVL.

DNA for the CDR3: TGTGCCAGCAGCTTTTCCGGGACTAATTCGTACGAGCAGTACTTC. Protein product: CASSFSGTNSYEQYF. V usage is TRBV7-2 and J usage is TRBJ2-7; TRBD2 agrees at 7 bases. Germline CDR1 SGHTA, CDR2 FQGNSA. V trimming: 3 bases; J trimming: 4 bases; junction bases outside the gene matches: 9. This CDR3 has 15 amino acids.

The CDR3 region is CASSKAHPEFKRVGELFF. CDR3 sequence (DNA): TGTGCCAGCAGCAAAGCGCACCCAGAGTTCAAGCGGGTCGGGGAGCTGTTTTTT. The rearrangement joins TRBV21-1 to TRBJ2-2; TRBD2, the D gene given by the table, was not confirmed from the DNA. TRBV21-1 is annotated as a pseudogene. The CDR3 consists of 18 residues.

CDR3: CASRDTSTDTQYF. DNA of the CDR3: TGTGCCAGCAGGGACACGAGCACAGATACGCAGTATTTT. The rearrangement joins TRBV6-1 to TRBJ2-3, with D tentatively TRBD1 (5 bases). V was cut by 6 bases and J by 0 bases, with 7 bases left in between. Germline CDR1 is MNHNS and CDR2 is SASEGT. The CDR3 runs 13 residues.

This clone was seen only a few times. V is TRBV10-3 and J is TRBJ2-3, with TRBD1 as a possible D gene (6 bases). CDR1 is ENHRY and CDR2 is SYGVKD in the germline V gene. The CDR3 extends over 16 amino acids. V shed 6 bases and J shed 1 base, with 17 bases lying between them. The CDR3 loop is CAIRDTGLMGTDTQYF. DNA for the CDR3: TGTGCCATCAGGGACACAGGGTTAATGGGCACAGATACGCAGTATTTT.

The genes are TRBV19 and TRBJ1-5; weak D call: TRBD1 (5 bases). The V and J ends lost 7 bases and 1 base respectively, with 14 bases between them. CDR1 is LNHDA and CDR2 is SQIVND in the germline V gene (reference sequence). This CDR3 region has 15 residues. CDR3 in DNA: TGTGCCAGTAACCCGGGGGGTTGGAGCAATCAGCCCCAGCATTTT. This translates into CASNPGGWSNQPQHF. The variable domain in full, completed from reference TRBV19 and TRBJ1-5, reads DGGITQSPKYLFRKEGQNVTLSCEQNLNHDAMYWYRQDPGQGLRLIYYSQIVNDFQKGDIAEGYSVSREKKESFPLTVTSAQKNPTAFYLCASNPGGWSNQPQHFGDGTRLSIL.

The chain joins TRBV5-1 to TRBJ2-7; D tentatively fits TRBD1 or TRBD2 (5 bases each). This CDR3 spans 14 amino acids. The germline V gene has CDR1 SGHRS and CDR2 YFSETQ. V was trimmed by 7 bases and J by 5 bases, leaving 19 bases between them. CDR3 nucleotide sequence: TGCGCCAGCGGGGGACGGGCTGTTGGGGACGAGCAGTACTTC. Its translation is CASGGRAVGDEQYF.

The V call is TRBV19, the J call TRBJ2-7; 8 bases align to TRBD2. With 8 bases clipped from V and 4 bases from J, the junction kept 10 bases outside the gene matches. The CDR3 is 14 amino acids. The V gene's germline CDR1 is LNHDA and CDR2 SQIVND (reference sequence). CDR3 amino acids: CASAKTSAIYEQYF. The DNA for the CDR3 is TGTGCCAGTGCGAAGACTAGCGCGATTTACGAGCAGTACTTC.

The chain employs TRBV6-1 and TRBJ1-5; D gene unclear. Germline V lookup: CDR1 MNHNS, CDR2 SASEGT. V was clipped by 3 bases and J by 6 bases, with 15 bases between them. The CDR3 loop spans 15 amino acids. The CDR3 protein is CASSDLPLGGQPQHF. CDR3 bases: TGTGCCAGCAGTGACTTGCCGCTCGGCGGTCAGCCCCAGCATTTT.